This section outlines one T cell receptor beta chain sequence together with its context. As yet, its antigen is unknown. The data derive from a study of somatic mutations in cytotoxic T cells in rheumatoid arthritis. Study at large: Patients gave 30 ml EDTA peripheral blood immediately after diagnosis, prior to starting treatment. Regarding the study as a whole: The slightly lower representation of TRBV07 among rheumatoid arthritis patients did not undergo correction for multiple comparisons. Nobody had found out which antigens the expanded CD8+ clones targeted.

CDR1 and CDR2 from the germline V gene are MNHNY and SVGAGI (reference sequence). The ends were cut back, 5 bases at V and 4 bases at J, with 11 bases in the middle. This CDR3 is built from 14 residues. Produced via immunoSEQ multiplex PCR; TCRdb's table is partial and in-frame only. The table records 20,000 or so clones, around 81% of them present only once. The receptor comes from a young man with rheumatoid arthritis. The chain links TRBV6-6 to TRBJ1-4; D gene uncertain. Specimen: CD8+ T cells sorted from blood. This chain's CDR3 is CASSLIEFNEKLFF. The DNA of the CDR3 is TGTGCCAGCAGTCTGATTGAATTTAATGAAAAACTGTTTTTT.